The 14 T cell receptor beta chains below all came from one sample that was sequenced in a study of neurological immune-mediated disorders. TCRdb itself ran the 5' RACE reads through MiXCR, one entry per CDR3 protein. The sample consists of 35,000 to 40,000 distinct CDR3 sequences, roughly 7% of them appearing once. Sequencing was carried out using PBMCs. The origin of the receptors is a woman aged 40-49 years in good health.

This clonotype was recorded many times. The chain recombines TRBV7-2 with TRBJ2-5; TRBD2 matches at 7 bases. CDR1 SGHTA and CDR2 FQGNSA come from the germline V gene. The CDR3 has 14 residues. The J segment lost 5 bases and the V segment lost 5 bases, leaving 8 bases of the junction unmatched. CDR3 sequence reads: CASSLIQRGETQYF. The CDR3, as DNA: TGTGCCAGCAGCCTAATCCAGCGGGGCGAGACCCAGTACTTC.

In its sample, this clonotype was seen a few times. This chain connects TRBV6-1 to TRBJ2-7; 9 nucleotides line up with TRBD1. Per germline, CDR1 MNHNS and CDR2 SASEGT. V lost 7 bases to trimming and J lost 1 base; unmatched junction nucleotides: 14. The CDR3 runs to 17 residues. DNA of the CDR3: TGTGCCAGCACCGGCGGGACAGGGTCTACTTTTTCCTACGAGCAGTACGTC. This codes for CASTGGTGSTFSYEQYV.

This clonotype was picked up many times. This chain links TRBV29-1 with TRBJ2-1, with a tentative D call TRBD1 (5 bases). CDR3 length equals 13 residues. The V and J ends lost 1 base and 4 bases respectively, with 8 bases between them. The germline V gene encodes CDR1 SQVTM and CDR2 ANQGSEA. In DNA form, the CDR3 reads TGCAGCGTTGAAGGGGGCGATTACAATGAGCAGTTCTTC. Its protein is CSVEGGDYNEQFF.

This clonotype was recorded many times. This CDR3 is CASSLSALWTSGPYNEQFF. The CDR3 bases are TGTGCCAGCAGTTTATCGGCCCTCTGGACTAGCGGGCCGTACAATGAGCAGTTCTTC. V gene TRBV27 combines with J gene TRBJ2-1; 11 bases map to TRBD2. V lost 0 bases, J lost 4 bases, and 11 bases stayed unmatched. The CDR3 totals 19 residues. CDR1 is MNHEY and CDR2 is SMNVEV in the germline V gene (reference sequence).

This clonotype was recorded many times. The V call is TRBV30, the J call TRBJ2-2, with D perhaps TRBD1 or TRBD2 (5 bases each). Trimming removed 7 bases from V and 7 bases from J, with 16 bases in between. This CDR3 is built from 13 residues. Germline V gives CDR1 GTSNPN, CDR2 SVGIG (reference sequence). The CDR3 coding sequence is TGTGCCTCCTCCAGGGAGTACGGCGGGGAGCTGTTTTTT. This translates into CASSREYGGELFF.

This clonotype was seen repeatedly, ten times or more. The rearrangement joins TRBV25-1 to TRBJ2-2; D is uncertain. The CDR3 is 13 amino acids. The germline V gene has CDR1 MGHDK and CDR2 SYGVNS. The V end was cut by 1 base, the J end by 1 base, with 1 base between. The CDR3 region is CASSEWNTGELFF. CDR3 sequence (DNA): TGTGCCAGCAGTGAATGGAACACCGGGGAGCTGTTTTTT.

This clonotype appeared once. This chain connects TRBV12-3 or TRBV12-4 to TRBJ2-4; either TRBD1 or TRBD2 may supply D (5 bases each). The CDR3 consists of 15 residues. The ends were cut back, 8 bases at V and 3 bases at J, with 17 bases in the middle. This chain's CDR3 is CASQPGQSHKNIQYF. The CDR3 bases are TGTGCCAGCCAACCGGGGCAGTCACACAAAAACATTCAGTACTTC.

This clonotype was counted many times. V and J are TRBV5-1 and TRBJ2-7; no firm D call. V lost 2 bases, J lost 1 base, and 10 bases lay in between. CDR1 is SGHRS, CDR2 YFSETQ, per germline. The CDR3 length is 14 residues. In DNA form, the CDR3 reads TGCGCCAGCAGCTTTCAGAGTCAATCCTACGAGCAGTACTTC. This translates into CASSFQSQSYEQYF.

This clonotype showed up many times. The chain couples TRBV7-9 to TRBJ1-2; a possible D gene is TRBD1 (5 bases). V was shortened by 1 base and J by 3 bases, with 9 bases between the two germline ends. Germline-derived CDR1 and CDR2 are SEHNR and FQNEAQ (reference sequence). There are 14 residues in the CDR3. The CDR3 here is CASSLGGRDYGYTF. In DNA, the CDR3 is TGTGCCAGCAGCTTAGGTGGCAGGGACTATGGCTACACCTTC.

This clonotype was detected ten times or more. The chain uses TRBV20-1 and TRBJ2-3; 7 bases line up with TRBD2. The ends lost 5 bases at V and 2 bases at J; junction bases unmatched: 7. Germline loops: CDR1 DFQATT, CDR2 SNEGSKA (reference sequence). This CDR3 contains 14 residues. The CDR3 spells CSALSGELTDTQYF. The CDR3, as DNA: TGCAGTGCTCTCAGCGGGGAGCTCACAGATACGCAGTATTTT.

This clonotype is deemed medium-sized (0.01 to 0.1%). The chain joins TRBV4-2 to TRBJ2-6; D remains ambiguous. The CDR3 contains 18 residues. Per the germline V gene, CDR1 is LGHNA and CDR2 is YNFKEQ. Trimming stripped 0 bases from V and 0 bases from J, with 12 bases between. The CDR3 DNA reads TGTGCCAGCAGCCAAGATCGGGCAGGAATCTCTGGGGCCAACGTCCTGACTTTC. It encodes CASSQDRAGISGANVLTF.

The sample holds many counts of this clonotype. This chain joins TRBV6-5 and TRBJ2-1, with D perhaps matching TRBD2 (5 bases). Looked up from germline, CDR1 is MNHEY and CDR2 is SVGAGI. Between the trimmed V and J ends, which lost 5 bases and 0 bases, there was a span of 11 bases. This CDR3 region has 15 residues. As DNA, the CDR3 is TGTGCCAGCAGTCTAGCCTTGAGCTCCTACAATGAGCAGTTCTTC. This encodes CASSLALSSYNEQFF.

This clonotype was detected ten times or more. The chain carries TRBV5-6 and TRBJ1-1; D is uncertain. Germline V gene sequence: CDR1 SGHDT, CDR2 YYEEEE. This CDR3 spans 14 amino acids. Trimming stripped 1 base from V and 3 bases from J, with 10 bases between. CDR3 loop: CASSLNPRDTEAFF. Written as DNA, the CDR3 is TGTGCCAGCAGCTTGAATCCCCGAGACACTGAAGCTTTCTTT.

This clonotype showed up many times. The V and J genes are TRBV7-2 and TRBJ2-3, with 10 bases fitting TRBD2. This CDR3 has 16 residues. The trim removed 5 bases at V and 2 bases at J, leaving 7 bases unmatched. The germline gives CDR1 SGHTA, CDR2 FQGNSA. The CDR3: CASSPRTSGNTDTQYF. CDR3 DNA sequence: TGTGCCAGCAGCCCTCGGACTAGCGGTAACACAGATACGCAGTATTTT.